A single sample is the source of the 30 T cell receptor beta chains below, sequenced in a study of cytomegalovirus exposure and HLA in healthy donors. The primer mix had 60 Vbeta and 13 Jbeta primers. Produced via immunoSEQ multiplex PCR; TCRdb's table is partial and in-frame only. The sample contains 80,000 to 95,000 clones, about 85% of which appear only once. The material sequenced was PBMCs. These TCRs come from a middle-aged woman in good health and CMV-seropositive.

This chain uses TRBV29-1 with TRBJ1-4, with 7 bases lining up with TRBD1. CDR3 size: 13 residues. Germline V CDR1 and CDR2: SQVTM, ANQGSEA. The trim removed 4 bases at V and 8 bases at J, leaving 7 bases unmatched. CDR3 bases: TGCAGCGTTGCTTACAGGGGTGGGGAAAAACTGTTTTTT. It encodes CSVAYRGGEKLFF.

This clone was detected once. This chain joins TRBV19 and TRBJ2-7; 10 bases match TRBD1. CDR1 is LNHDA and CDR2 is SQIVND in the germline V gene (reference sequence). Trimming removed 6 bases from V and 6 bases from J; junction bases left unmatched: 8. The CDR3 contains 14 residues. The CDR3 loop reads CASSRDRGSSEQYF. The CDR3 coding sequence is TGTGCCAGTAGCAGGGACAGGGGTTCGTCCGAGCAGTACTTC.

The V and J genes are TRBV5-5 and TRBJ2-1; 8 bases fit TRBD1. This CDR3 comprises 13 residues. CDR1 and CDR2 from the germline V gene are SGHKS and YYEKEE (reference sequence). With V trimmed by 4 bases and J by 6 bases, 3 bases remained unmatched. The CDR3 reads CASSGTGPNEQFF. CDR3 nucleotide sequence: TGTGCCAGCAGCGGGACAGGACCCAATGAGCAGTTCTTC.

The chain carries TRBV5-8 and TRBJ1-1, with D maybe TRBD1 (5 bases). The CDR3 has 14 amino acids. The germline CDR1 and CDR2 sequences are SGHTS and YDEGEE. The V gene lost 4 bases and the J gene lost 5 bases, with 15 bases spanning the gap. The DNA of the CDR3 is TGTGCCAGCAGCGCCGTTCCAGGGATTACTGAAGCTTTCTTT. This translates into CASSAVPGITEAFF.

This sequence joins TRBV19 and TRBJ1-1; D gene unclear. Trimming removed 5 bases from V and 1 base from J, with 11 bases in between. In germline, CDR1 is LNHDA, CDR2 SQIVND (reference sequence). The CDR3 is 14 amino acids. The CDR3 spells CASSVGPTNTEAFF. Written as DNA, the CDR3 is TGTGCCAGTAGTGTAGGGCCAACGAACACTGAAGCTTTCTTT.

The chain recombines TRBV19 with TRBJ2-7; 11 bases are a match to TRBD1. Trimming cost V 4 bases and J 3 bases; bases outside gene matches: 8. CDR3 length: 16 residues. The germline gives CDR1 LNHDA, CDR2 SQIVND (reference sequence). CDR3 residues: CASSTNLGTGGYEQYF. Here the CDR3 DNA reads TGTGCCAGTAGTACCAACCTCGGGACAGGGGGCTACGAGCAGTACTTC.

The rearrangement links TRBV19 to TRBJ2-7; TRBD2 might be the D (6 bases). The germline CDR1 and CDR2 sequences are LNHDA and SQIVND (reference sequence). Between the trimmed V and J ends, which lost 5 bases and 4 bases, there was a span of 12 bases. The CDR3 runs 13 residues. The CDR3 here is CASSPRLGYEQYF. The CDR3 nucleotides are TGTGCCAGTAGTCCCCGACTAGGATACGAGCAGTACTTC.

The chain joins TRBV19 to TRBJ2-2, with D possibly matching TRBD2 (6 bases). V lost 0 bases to trimming and J lost 4 bases, with 12 bases between them. Germline V gene data show CDR1 as LNHDA and CDR2 as SQIVND (reference sequence). This CDR3 is 16 amino acids long. The CDR3 bases are TGTGCCAGTAGTATAGATGGGAGGATAAGCACCGGGGAGCTGTTTTTT. It codes for CASSIDGRISTGELFF.

The genes are TRBV27 and TRBJ2-7; possibly TRBD2 for D (6 bases). The CDR3 has 13 residues. CDR1 MNHEY and CDR2 SMNVEV come from the germline V gene (reference sequence). Between the trimmed V and J ends, which lost 9 bases and 2 bases, there was a span of 14 bases. The CDR3 here is CASSQGLTYEQYF. As DNA, the CDR3 is TGTGCCAGTTCCCAAGGACTAACCTACGAGCAGTACTTC.

The rearrangement uses TRBV7-2 and TRBJ1-2, with D perhaps matching TRBD1 (6 bases). V was pared by 5 bases and J by 4 bases, with 14 bases between. CDR3 length: 14 amino acids. The germline V gene has CDR1 SGHTA and CDR2 FQGNSA. The CDR3 loop reads CASSPRDTSYGYTF. CDR3 coding DNA: TGTGCCAGCAGCCCCCGGGACACAAGCTATGGCTACACCTTC.

The rearrangement links TRBV7-8 to TRBJ1-5; weak D call: TRBD1 (6 bases). This CDR3 contains 16 residues. Trimming took 5 bases from V and 7 from J, leaving 21 bases between them. Germline CDR1 reads SGHVS; CDR2 reads FQNEAQ. This CDR3 reads CASSPIGGAVNQPQHF. CDR3 bases: TGTGCCAGCAGCCCCATCGGGGGGGCGGTGAACCAGCCCCAGCATTTT.

The chain couples TRBV25-1 to TRBJ2-2; the D is unclear. The CDR3 length is 14 residues. The germline V and J ends were trimmed by 6 bases and 3 bases, with 11 bases remaining between them. Germline V gene sequence: CDR1 MGHDK, CDR2 SYGVNS. CDR3 DNA: TGTGCCAGCAGCCATACTGCTGACACCGGGGAGCTGTTTTTT. It is translated as CASSHTADTGELFF.

This clone was seen only a few times. The V and J genes are TRBV4-3 and TRBJ1-1, with 7 bases fitting TRBD1. CDR1 is LGHNA, CDR2 YSLEER, per germline. This CDR3 is 14 amino acids long. Unmatched junction bases numbered 5, after V lost 0 bases and J lost 7 bases. CDR3 DNA sequence: TGCGCCAGCAGCCAAGATATGAGGGGGCTTGAAGCTTTCTTT. Protein product: CASSQDMRGLEAFF.

The V and J genes are TRBV5-1 and TRBJ2-5; D may be TRBD1 (6 bases). CDR3 size: 15 residues. Trimming cost V 2 bases and J 1 base, with 12 bases left between them. Per germline, CDR1 SGHRS and CDR2 YFSETQ. CDR3 nucleotide sequence: TGCGCCAGCAGCTTCATAGCAGGGGCCCAAGAGACCCAGTACTTC. This codes for CASSFIAGAQETQYF. Drawing the rest from reference TRBV5-1 and TRBJ2-5, the complete variable domain is KAGVTQTPRYLIKTRGQQVTLSCSPISGHRSVSWYQQTPGQGLQFLFEYFSETQRNKGNFPGRFSGRQFSNSRSEMNVSTLELGDSALYLCASSFIAGAQETQYFGPGTRLLVL.

About this clone: The junction departs from the called germline gene at one end, perhaps through a read error. Other DNA sequences from this sample encode an identical CDR3 as well. V and J are TRBV6-1 and TRBJ1-1, with D possibly TRBD1 on 5 matching bases. There are 14 residues in the CDR3. From germline, CDR1 is MNHNS and CDR2 SASEGT. The DNA for the CDR3 is TGTGCCAGCATCTCGGGAGGGGCGAACACTGAAGCCTTCTTT. This translates into CASISGGANTEAFF.

The V and J genes are TRBV6-5 and TRBJ1-1, with 10 positions matching TRBD1. Germline-derived CDR1 and CDR2 are MNHEY and SVGAGI. The CDR3 runs 14 residues. The J segment lost 7 bases and the V segment lost 6 bases, leaving 8 bases of the junction unmatched. CDR3 coding DNA: TGTGCCAGCAGCCTCCTATGGGACAGGGGTGAAGCTTTCTTT. It specifies CASSLLWDRGEAFF.

The rearrangement joins TRBV7-2 to TRBJ1-1; D unresolved. The CDR3 is 13 residues long. Germline V CDR1 and CDR2: SGHTA, FQGNSA. V dropped 5 bases and J dropped 1 base, with 8 bases sitting between them. In DNA form, the CDR3 reads TGTGCCAGCAGCCGACTGAAGAACACTGAAGCTTTCTTT. Protein sequence: CASSRLKNTEAFF.

This clone appeared a few times. V is TRBV11-2 and J is TRBJ2-7; 8 positions match TRBD2. The CDR3 runs to 14 residues. Germline V gene lookup returns CDR1 SGHAT and CDR2 FQNNGV. Losses at the gene ends were 4 bases for V and 4 bases for J; bases not matched to a gene: 6. DNA for the CDR3: TGTGCCAGCAGCTCCCTTGGACTAGCTTACGAGCAGTACTTC. It specifies CASSSLGLAYEQYF.

The rearrangement uses TRBV14 and TRBJ2-1; D unclear. The germline V gene has CDR1 SGHDN and CDR2 FVKESK. The CDR3 is 12 amino acids. Trimming left V 4 bases short and J 5 bases short, with 6 bases between. CDR3: CASSRVDNEQFF. As DNA, the CDR3 is TGTGCCAGCAGCCGAGTTGACAATGAGCAGTTCTTC.

The chain couples TRBV4-2 to TRBJ2-1, with 9 bases aligning to TRBD1. This CDR3 contains 17 residues. Germline CDR1 and CDR2: LGHNA and YNFKEQ. V trimming: 3 bases; J trimming: 9 bases; junction bases outside the gene matches: 15. The CDR3 protein is CASSHPISGQGRSEQFF. In DNA, the CDR3 is TGTGCCAGCAGCCACCCAATTTCGGGACAGGGAAGAAGTGAGCAGTTCTTC.

Remarks on this clone: The junction departs from the called germline gene at one end, perhaps through a read error. The chain carries TRBV7-7 and TRBJ2-7; 9 positions match TRBD1. The J call is uncertain, as TRBJ2-5 better fits the DNA end. The V gene's germline CDR1 is SSHAT and CDR2 FNYEAQ (reference sequence). The length of the CDR3 is 13 residues. The CDR3 sequence: CASRSGTGETQYF. The DNA for the CDR3 is TGTGCTAGCAGGTCCGGGACAGGGGAGACCCAGTACTTC.

This chain uses TRBV2 with TRBJ1-1, with 8 bases lining up with TRBD1. In germline, CDR1 is SNHLY, CDR2 FYNNEI. V shed 6 bases and J 5 bases; nucleotides not matched to a gene: 8. This CDR3 spans 14 amino acids. CDR3 protein: CASRSDRVTTEAFF. Here the CDR3 DNA reads TGTGCCAGCAGGTCGGACAGGGTTACGACTGAAGCTTTCTTT.

This rearrangement joins TRBV28 to TRBJ1-2, with unresolved D. CDR3 size: 14 residues. Trimming removed 2 bases at V and 2 bases at J, with 9 bases between. In germline, CDR1 is MDHEN, CDR2 SYDVKM. CDR3 sequence reads: CASSLLPGNYGYTF. CDR3 nucleotide sequence: TGTGCCAGCAGTTTACTCCCGGGGAACTATGGCTACACCTTC.

The V call is TRBV5-5, the J call TRBJ1-1; unclear D gene. Germline V gene lookup returns CDR1 SGHKS and CDR2 YYEKEE (reference sequence). This CDR3 region has 13 residues. Trimming left V 1 base short and J 4 bases short, with 8 bases between. CDR3 DNA sequence: TGTGCCAGCAGCTTGCCCTTATTCACTGAAGCTTTCTTT. Translated: CASSLPLFTEAFF.

The chain carries TRBV6-1 and TRBJ2-7, with TRBD1 matching 9 bases. The CDR3 is 13 residues long. The V gene's germline CDR1 is MNHNS and CDR2 SASEGT. V gave up 7 bases and J gave up 6 bases; unmatched junction bases: 7. CDR3 DNA sequence: TGTGCCAGCAACCCGGGACAGGGTTCCGAGCAGTACTTC. Translating gives CASNPGQGSEQYF.

The rearrangement uses TRBV28 and TRBJ2-1; 11 bases align to TRBD2. Germline V gives CDR1 MDHEN, CDR2 SYDVKM. CDR3 size: 18 residues. V dropped 3 bases and J dropped 4; count of bases not matched to a gene: 11. The CDR3 coding sequence is TGTGCCAGCAGTTTTCTCAATCCGGGACTAGCGGCTTACAATGAGCAGTTCTTC. This gives the protein CASSFLNPGLAAYNEQFF. The whole variable domain, remainder taken from reference TRBV28 and TRBJ2-1, is DVKVTQSSRYLVKRTGEKVFLECVQDMDHENMFWYRQDPGLGLRLIYFSYDVKMKEKGDIPEGYSVSREKKERFSLILESASTNQTSMYLCASSFLNPGLAAYNEQFFGPGTRLTVL.

The chain carries TRBV20-1 and TRBJ2-5; D is uncertain. CDR3 length equals 11 residues. Trimming left V 3 bases short and J 4 bases short, with 6 bases between. CDR1 and CDR2 from the germline V gene are DFQATT and SNEGSKA (reference sequence). In DNA form, the CDR3 reads TGCAGTGCTAGCGGTGGAGAGACCCAGTACTTC. Protein: CSASGGETQYF.

CDR3 sequence (DNA): TGTGCCAGCAGCTCAAGGTCTTCGGGCAATGAGCAGTTCTTC. Amino acid sequence: CASSSRSSGNEQFF. The chain is built from TRBV7-2 and TRBJ2-1; D is unresolved. V dropped 4 bases and J dropped 6 bases, with 13 bases sitting between them. Germline CDR1 reads SGHTA; CDR2 reads FQGNSA. The CDR3 runs to 14 residues.

The CDR3 sequence is CASSSNRQGSRELFF. DNA for the CDR3: TGTGCCAGCAGTTCCAACCGACAGGGTAGTAGGGAGCTGTTTTTT. The rearrangement uses TRBV28 and TRBJ2-2, with TRBD1 matching 7 bases. The CDR3 runs to 15 residues. Germline values: CDR1 MDHEN, CDR2 SYDVKM. The V segment lost 4 bases and the J segment 9 bases; nucleotides outside the gene matches: 11.

CDR3 in amino acids: CASRGSPNRYQPQHF. For the CDR3, the DNA is TGTGCCAGCAGAGGGAGTCCGAACCGGTATCAGCCCCAGCATTTT. The rearrangement links TRBV2 to TRBJ1-5; no definite D call. Germline V gene sequence: CDR1 SNHLY, CDR2 FYNNEI. The CDR3 runs 15 residues. Trimming stripped 6 bases from V and 5 bases from J, with 17 bases between.